This entry features one T cell receptor (beta chain) sequence. The data derive from a study of T cells expressing NK-cell markers. TCRdb re-called the 5' RACE reads and catalogs CDR3 proteins one per entry, DNA excluded. This sample's table reports tens of thousands of distinct CDR3 sequences. This CDR3 is built from 13 residues. Germline assignment: CDR1 SGHTA and CDR2 FQGNSA. This receptor was obtained from a woman aged 18-70 years in good health. The gene calls are TRBV7-2 and TRBJ1-2; TCRdb gives TRBD1 as the D gene, but with no DNA this cannot be confirmed. Source material: blood T cells: a sorted CD56 or NKG2C T cell subset, CD4+ or CD8+ T cells, or bulk PBMC T cells (not recorded which). The CDR3 sequence: CASSETENYGYTF.